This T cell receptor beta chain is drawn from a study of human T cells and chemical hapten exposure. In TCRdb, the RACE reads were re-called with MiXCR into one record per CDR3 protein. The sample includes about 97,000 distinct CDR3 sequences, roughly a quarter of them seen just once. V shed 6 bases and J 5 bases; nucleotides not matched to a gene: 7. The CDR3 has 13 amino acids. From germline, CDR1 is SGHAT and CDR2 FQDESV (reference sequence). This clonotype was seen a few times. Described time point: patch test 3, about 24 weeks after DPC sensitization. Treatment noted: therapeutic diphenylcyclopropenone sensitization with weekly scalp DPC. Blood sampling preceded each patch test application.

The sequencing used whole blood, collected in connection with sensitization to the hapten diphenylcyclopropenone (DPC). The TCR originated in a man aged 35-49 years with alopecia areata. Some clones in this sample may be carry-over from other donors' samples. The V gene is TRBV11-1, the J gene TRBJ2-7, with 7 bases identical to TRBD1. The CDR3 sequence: CASRIRDSDEQYF. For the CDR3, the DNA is TGTGCCAGCAGAATCCGGGACAGTGACGAGCAGTACTTC.